Listed below are T cell receptor beta chains from one sample, sequenced in a study of chemoradiotherapy in HPV16-positive cancers. Repertoires were generated with immunoSEQ multiplex PCR, while TCRdb's copy carries only in-frame clones and drops some. This sample has approximately 15,000 clones, with over 70% found just once. The specimen was collected from a patient who underwent chemoradiotherapy. Receptors were obtained from a human donor with HPV-associated anogenital cancer. The CDR3 runs from the conserved cysteine through the conserved F or W. Each record gives: V gene, clone size, D gene, J gene, CDR3 DNA, CDR3 protein. A D gene is named only where the DNA matches it firmly. Size is omitted from some rows. Given values are once, few, many or a class for expanded clones.

V: TRBV30
size: NA
D: NA
J: TRBJ2-2
DNA: TGTGCCTGGAGTAAATCGAACACCGGGGAGCTGTTTTTT
CDR3: CAWSKSNTGELFF

V: TRBV28
size: NA
D: NA
J: TRBJ2-6
DNA: TGTGCCAGCAGTATCCCTACCACGGCCAACGTCCTGACTTTC
CDR3: CASSIPTTANVLTF

V: TRBV27
size: once
D: NA
J: TRBJ2-1
DNA: TGTGCCAGCAGCTGGGGTGGAGGTATTTTCTCCTACAATGAGCAGTTCTTC
CDR3: CASSWGGGIFSYNEQFF

V: TRBV5-1
size: NA
D: TRBD2
J: TRBJ2-1
DNA: TGCGCCAGCAGGTCCGGGAGCGGGGGGCCCAATGAGCAGTTCTTC
CDR3: CASRSGSGGPNEQFF

V: TRBV28
size: few
D: NA
J: TRBJ1-1
DNA: TGTGCCAGCAGCAGGACAGTTGAAGCTTTCTTT
CDR3: CASSRTVEAFF

V: TRBV28
size: NA
D: TRBD1
J: TRBJ1-5
DNA: TGTGCCAGCAGTTTATGGCAGGGGGCAGGGCAGCCCCAGCATTTT
CDR3: CASSLWQGAGQPQHF

V: TRBV5-1
size: NA
D: NA
J: TRBJ2-7
DNA: TGCGCCAGCAGCTTGGGTGGGAAATCCTACGAGCAGTACTTC
CDR3: CASSLGGKSYEQYF

V: TRBV7-2
size: NA
D: TRBD2
J: TRBJ2-5
DNA: TGTGCCAGCAGCGTTCGACTAGCGGGGGGCCGGGAAGAGACCCAGTACTTC
CDR3: CASSVRLAGGREETQYF

V: TRBV2
size: NA
D: TRBD1
J: TRBJ1-1
DNA: TGTGCCAGCAAGGGGGCAGACACTGAAGCTTTCTTT
CDR3: CASKGADTEAFF

V: TRBV18
size: NA
D: NA
J: TRBJ2-7
DNA: TGTGCCAGCTCAGGGAGTTCGACAAGGACAGAAGGGCTCTACGAGCAGTACTTC
CDR3: CASSGSSTRTEGLYEQYF

V: TRBV2
size: few
D: NA
J: TRBJ1-6
DNA: TGTGCCAGCAGTGGACACAACACGCAGAGCTCCTATAATTCACCCCTCCACTTT
CDR3: CASSGHNTQSSYNSPLHF

V: TRBV19
size: NA
D: NA
J: TRBJ2-7
DNA: TGTGCCAGTAGTCCCCGATTCGCCCGGGGCTCCTACGAGCAGTACTTC
CDR3: CASSPRFARGSYEQYF

V: TRBV4-1
size: NA
D: TRBD1
J: TRBJ1-1
DNA: TGCGCCAGCAGCCACAGGGGGGAAGCTTTCTTT
CDR3: CASSHRGEAFF

V: TRBV6-5
size: few
D: NA
J: TRBJ1-1
DNA: TGTGCCAGCAGTTATGGTGGAGGCCAGAGACAGTTT
CDR3: CASSYGGGQRQF

V: TRBV28
size: NA
D: NA
J: TRBJ1-2
DNA: TGTGCCAGCAGTTCCTCACCGACGGGGAACTATGGCTACACCTTC
CDR3: CASSSSPTGNYGYTF

V: TRBV15
size: NA
D: NA
J: TRBJ1-1
DNA: TGTGCCACCAGCGGGGGGCTGAACACTGAAGCTTTCTTT
CDR3: CATSGGLNTEAFF

V: TRBV7-3
size: NA
D: TRBD1
J: TRBJ2-2
DNA: TGTGCCAGCAGGACAGGGGTGAACACCGGGGAGCTGTTTTTT
CDR3: CASRTGVNTGELFF

V: TRBV7-9
size: NA
D: NA
J: TRBJ2-7
DNA: TGTGCCAGCAGCTTACCACACTACTACGAGCAGTACTTC
CDR3: CASSLPHYYEQYF

V: TRBV28
size: NA
D: TRBD2
J: TRBJ2-7
DNA: TGTGCCAGCAGTTCGGGGGGTACTCTCACCTACGAGCAGTACTTC
CDR3: CASSSGGTLTYEQYF

V: TRBV10-3
size: NA
D: TRBD1
J: TRBJ1-6
DNA: TGTGCCATCAGTGTAGGGACAGGGTCTAACTCACCCCTCCACTTT
CDR3: CAISVGTGSNSPLHF

V: TRBV5-1
size: NA
D: TRBD1
J: TRBJ1-2
DNA: TGCGCCAGCAGCTTGCTCTCAGGGGGCTTTTACGGCTACACCTTC
CDR3: CASSLLSGGFYGYTF

V: TRBV7-8
size: NA
D: NA
J: TRBJ2-7
DNA: TGTGCCAGCAGCTTAGGAGGGCGGCGTGGGGGCTCCTACGAGCAGTACTTC
CDR3: CASSLGGRRGGSYEQYF

V: TRBV6-5
size: NA
D: NA
J: TRBJ1-5
DNA: TGTGCCAGCAGTTATACAGGCGACTTGGGTCAGCCCCAGCATTTT
CDR3: CASSYTGDLGQPQHF

V: TRBV4-1
size: NA
D: TRBD2
J: TRBJ2-3
DNA: TGCGCCAGCAGCCAAGAGATGGGCGGGGGGCCTGACCCAGATACGCAGTATTTT
CDR3: CASSQEMGGGPDPDTQYF

V: TRBV5-5
size: NA
D: NA
J: TRBJ1-2
DNA: TGTGCCAGCAGCTTGGAACTTTATGGCTACACCTTC
CDR3: CASSLELYGYTF

V: TRBV2
size: NA
D: NA
J: TRBJ1-2
DNA: TGTGCCAGTACCGCCAGATTAACGGCCTATGGCTACACCTTC
CDR3: CASTARLTAYGYTF

V: TRBV5-4
size: NA
D: TRBD1
J: TRBJ2-1
DNA: TGTGCCAGCAGCTTGGAACAGGGGGCTCGGAATGAGCAGTTCTTC
CDR3: CASSLEQGARNEQFF

V: TRBV30
size: NA
D: NA
J: TRBJ2-7
DNA: TGTGCCTGGAGTAGACCCCGAGGGGCGCGGTTGTACGAGCAGTACTTC
CDR3: CAWSRPRGARLYEQYF

V: TRBV29-1
size: NA
D: NA
J: TRBJ1-4
DNA: TGCAGCGTCCTCCGGGGTTTTAATGAAAAACTGTTTTTT
CDR3: CSVLRGFNEKLFF